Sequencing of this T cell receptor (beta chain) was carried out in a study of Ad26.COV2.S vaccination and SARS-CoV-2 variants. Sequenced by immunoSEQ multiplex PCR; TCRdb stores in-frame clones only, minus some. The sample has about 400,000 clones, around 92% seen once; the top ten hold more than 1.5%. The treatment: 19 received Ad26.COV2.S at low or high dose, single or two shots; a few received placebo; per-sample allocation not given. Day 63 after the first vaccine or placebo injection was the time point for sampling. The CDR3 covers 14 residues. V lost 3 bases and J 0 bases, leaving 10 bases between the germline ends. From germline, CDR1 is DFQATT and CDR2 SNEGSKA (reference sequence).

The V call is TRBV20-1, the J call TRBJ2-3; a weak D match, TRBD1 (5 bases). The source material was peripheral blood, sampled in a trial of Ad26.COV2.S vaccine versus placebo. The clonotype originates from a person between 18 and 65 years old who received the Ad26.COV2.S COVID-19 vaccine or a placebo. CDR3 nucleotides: TGCAGTGCTAGTCTGGCAGGGAGCACAGATACGCAGTATTTT. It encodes CSASLAGSTDTQYF.